Presented here are 18 T cell receptor beta chains from one specimen sequenced in a study of shared clonotypes between healthy human individuals. Produced via immunoSEQ multiplex PCR; TCRdb's table is partial and in-frame only. Of 2 million to 2.5 million clones in the sample, 85% to 95% were seen once. Sequencing input: naive CD4+ T cells sorted from blood. The subset denotes: CD45RA+ positively selected. The receptors come from a young man in good health.

V and J are TRBV7-2 and TRBJ2-5, with TRBD2 matching over 7 bases. Germline CDR1 is SGHTA and CDR2 is FQGNSA. CDR3 length: 16 amino acids. After removal of 3 bases from V and 7 bases from J, the junction contained 14 bases not matched to a gene. The CDR3 sequence: CASSFSPAGVSGTQYF. For the CDR3, the DNA is TGTGCCAGCAGCTTTTCCCCCGCGGGAGTTTCGGGGACCCAGTACTTC. The full variable domain, with the rest looked up from reference TRBV7-2 and TRBJ2-5, is GAGVSQSPSNKVTEKGKDVELRCDPISGHTALYWYRQSLGQGLEFLIYFQGNSAPDKSGLPSDRFSAERTGGSVSTLTIQRTQQEDSAVYLCASSFSPAGVSGTQYFGPGTRLLVL.

Written as DNA, the CDR3 is TGTGCCAGCAGTGACACAGGGGGAGGCCACACAGATACGCAGTATTTT. Translated: CASSDTGGGHTDTQYF. The chain combines TRBV6-1 with TRBJ2-3; 8 bases map to TRBD1. This CDR3 contains 16 residues. Germline V gene sequence: CDR1 MNHNS, CDR2 SASEGT. The V gene end was trimmed by 3 bases and the J gene end by 2 bases; junction bases not matched to a gene: 7.

The genes are TRBV7-6 and TRBJ2-3; the match to TRBD2 covers 8 bases. V trimming: 5 bases; J trimming: 1 base; junction bases outside the gene matches: 2. CDR1 and CDR2 (germline): SGHVS, FNYEAQ. CDR3 length equals 14 residues. CDR3 bases: TGTGCCAGCAGCCGTAGCGGGGGCACAGATACGCAGTATTTT. It specifies CASSRSGGTDTQYF.

Concerning this clone itself: This sample also contains other DNA sequences that code for the same CDR3. This chain joins TRBV7-9 and TRBJ1-2; D perhaps matches TRBD1 (6 bases). Trimming pared 5 bases from V and 4 bases from J, leaving 11 bases between. CDR3 length equals 13 residues. In germline, CDR1 is SEHNR, CDR2 FQNEAQ (reference sequence). The CDR3 sequence is CASSPQGPYGYTF. The DNA of the CDR3 is TGTGCCAGCAGCCCCCAGGGGCCCTATGGCTACACCTTC.

V and J are TRBV19 and TRBJ2-1; 10 nucleotides line up with TRBD2. The CDR3 loop spans 15 amino acids. The junction had 11 bases not matched to a gene; V was cut back by 7 bases and J by 8 bases. Germline loops: CDR1 LNHDA, CDR2 SQIVND (reference sequence). CDR3 sequence (DNA): TGTGCCAGTAAAAGAGCGGGAGGGGCCATAGATGAGCAGTTCTTC. It translates to CASKRAGGAIDEQFF.

The chain links TRBV5-6 to TRBJ1-5; 8 positions match TRBD1. This CDR3 has 16 residues. Germline V gene data show CDR1 as SGHDT and CDR2 as YYEEEE. Trimming took 3 bases from V and 0 from J; bases not matched to a gene: 5. The CDR3 here is CASSSRQGISNQPQHF. DNA for the CDR3: TGTGCCAGCAGCTCCCGACAGGGGATTAGCAATCAGCCCCAGCATTTT.

A note on this clone: This sample also contains other DNA sequences that code for the same CDR3. The V call is TRBV25-1, the J call TRBJ1-1, with D maybe TRBD1 (6 bases). The CDR3 covers 13 residues. V was cut by 5 bases and J by 1 base, with 8 bases left in between. Looked up from germline, CDR1 is MGHDK and CDR2 is SYGVNS. The CDR3 bases are TGTGCCAGCAGTCAAGGGGGGAACACTGAAGCTTTCTTT. Translating it yields CASSQGGNTEAFF.

This clone has a single count. The rearrangement joins TRBV2 to TRBJ2-1; D gene ambiguous. The length of the CDR3 is 12 residues. Germline V lookup: CDR1 SNHLY, CDR2 FYNNEI. V was shortened by 3 bases and J by 6 bases, with 6 bases between the two germline ends. CDR3 in DNA: TGTGCCAGCAGTGAGTTAGGCAATGAGCAGTTCTTC. This gives the protein CASSELGNEQFF.

This chain joins TRBV10-3 and TRBJ1-1, with unresolved D. V was pared by 4 bases and J by 0 bases, with 6 bases between. The CDR3 has 13 amino acids. Germline CDR1 is ENHRY and CDR2 is SYGVKD. The CDR3 loop is CAISGHLNTEAFF. The CDR3 DNA is TGTGCCATCAGTGGACATTTGAACACTGAAGCTTTCTTT.

Concerning this clone itself: This clone may be a read error of a much larger clone one base away. V is TRBV5-6 and J is TRBJ2-2; 15 positions match TRBD2. Germline V gene lookup returns CDR1 SGHDT and CDR2 YYEEEE. The CDR3 covers 18 residues. CDR3 region: CASRAGLAGGPNTGELSF. The DNA for the CDR3 is TGTGCCAGCAGGGCGGGACTAGCGGGAGGACCGAACACCGGGGAGCTGTCTTTT.

The chain employs TRBV27 and TRBJ1-5; tentative D call: TRBD1 (5 bases). Germline V lookup: CDR1 MNHEY, CDR2 SMNVEV (reference sequence). The germline V and J ends were trimmed by 5 bases and 6 bases, with 20 bases remaining between them. This CDR3 has 16 amino acids. The chain's CDR3 is CASSLGPAGLGQPQHF. The CDR3 nucleotides read TGTGCCAGCAGTCTAGGCCCCGCAGGGTTGGGTCAGCCCCAGCATTTT.

The genes are TRBV6-5 and TRBJ1-1; 8 bases are shared with TRBD1. The V gene's germline CDR1 is MNHEY and CDR2 SVGAGI. Trimming took 0 bases from V and 11 from J; bases not matched to a gene: 2. CDR3 length equals 12 residues. As DNA, the CDR3 is TGTGCCAGCAGTTACTCGACAGGGGACGCTTTCTTT. This encodes CASSYSTGDAFF.

V and J are TRBV5-6 and TRBJ2-7, with D unclear. Germline CDR1 and CDR2: SGHDT and YYEEEE. This CDR3 has 14 amino acids. The ends were cut back, 0 bases at V and 3 bases at J, with 10 bases in the middle. The CDR3 DNA follows: TGTGCCAGCAGCTTGGTCAGGCGTCACTACGAGCAGTACTTC. Translated, it gives CASSLVRRHYEQYF.

The chain joins TRBV6-1 to TRBJ1-6; possible D gene TRBD1, 5 bases. The CDR3 is 15 residues long. Deletions cut 5 bases from V and 7 bases from J, with 15 bases between. Germline CDR1 reads MNHNS; CDR2 reads SASEGT. CDR3 nucleotide sequence: TGTGCCAGCAGTCCACAGACAGACGTAAATTCACCCCTCCACTTT. As protein: CASSPQTDVNSPLHF.

This clone was seen only once. V is TRBV6-1 and J is TRBJ1-2; D uncertain. Trimming took 6 bases from V and 5 from J, leaving 16 bases between them. Germline loops: CDR1 MNHNS, CDR2 SASEGT. The CDR3 consists of 14 residues. The CDR3 DNA sequence: TGTGCCAGCAGCGCGGACTTCCCGTCTTATGGCTACACCTTC. It encodes CASSADFPSYGYTF.

This clone was seen only a few times. Other DNA sequences in this sample translate to the same CDR3. The V gene is TRBV20-1, the J gene TRBJ2-7; D unclear. The CDR3 has 11 amino acids. From germline, CDR1 is DFQATT and CDR2 SNEGSKA (reference sequence). V gave up 0 bases and J gave up 2 bases, with 2 bases separating them. The CDR3 DNA sequence: TGCAGTGCTAGAGATACCTACGAGCAGTACTTC. Amino acid sequence: CSARDTYEQYF.

The chain uses TRBV7-2 and TRBJ2-2; D perhaps matches TRBD1 (5 bases). CDR1 is SGHTA, CDR2 FQGNSA, per germline. The V and J ends lost 3 bases and 2 bases respectively, with 16 bases between them. This CDR3 contains 17 residues. The CDR3 bases are TGTGCCAGCAGCTTCTTGCCAGGGCTAAGTAACACCGGGGAGCTGTTTTTT. Protein product: CASSFLPGLSNTGELFF.

V usage is TRBV7-2 and J usage is TRBJ1-1; 7 positions agree with TRBD1. In germline, CDR1 is SGHTA, CDR2 FQGNSA. This CDR3 has 15 residues. V lost 4 bases to trimming and J lost 5 bases; unmatched junction nucleotides: 10. CDR3 sequence (DNA): TGTGCCAGCAGCTCTCAACAGGGGCGATGGACTGAAGCTTTCTTT. Amino acid sequence: CASSSQQGRWTEAFF. The full variable domain, with the rest looked up from reference TRBV7-2 and TRBJ1-1, is GAGVSQSPSNKVTEKGKDVELRCDPISGHTALYWYRQSLGQGLEFLIYFQGNSAPDKSGLPSDRFSAERTGGSVSTLTIQRTQQEDSAVYLCASSSQQGRWTEAFFGQGTRLTVV.